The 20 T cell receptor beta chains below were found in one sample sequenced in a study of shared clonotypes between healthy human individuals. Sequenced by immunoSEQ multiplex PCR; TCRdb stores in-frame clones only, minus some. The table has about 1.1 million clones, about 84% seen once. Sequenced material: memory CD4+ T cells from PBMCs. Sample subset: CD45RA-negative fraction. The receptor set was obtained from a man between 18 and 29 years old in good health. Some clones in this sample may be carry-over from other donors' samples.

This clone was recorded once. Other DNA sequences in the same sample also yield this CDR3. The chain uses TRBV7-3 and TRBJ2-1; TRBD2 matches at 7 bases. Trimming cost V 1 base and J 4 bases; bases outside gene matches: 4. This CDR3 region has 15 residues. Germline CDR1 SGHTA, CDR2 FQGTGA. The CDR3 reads CASSLSSSGYNEQFF. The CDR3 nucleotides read TGTGCCAGCAGCTTAAGTTCTAGCGGTTACAATGAGCAGTTCTTC.

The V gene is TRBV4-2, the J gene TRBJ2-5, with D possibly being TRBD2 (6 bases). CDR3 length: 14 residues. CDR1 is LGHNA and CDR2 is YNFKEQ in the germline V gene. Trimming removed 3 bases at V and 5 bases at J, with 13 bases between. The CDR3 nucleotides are TGTGCCAGCAGCCAGGGCACTAGCTCCGAGACCCAGTACTTC. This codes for CASSQGTSSETQYF.

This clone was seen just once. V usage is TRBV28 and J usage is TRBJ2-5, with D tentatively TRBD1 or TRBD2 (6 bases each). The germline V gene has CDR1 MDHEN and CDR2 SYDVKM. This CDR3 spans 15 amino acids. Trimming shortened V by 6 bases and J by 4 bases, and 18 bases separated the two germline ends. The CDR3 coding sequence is TGTGCCAGCAGCGACACCTCACAGGGAGGAGAGACCCAGTACTTC. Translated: CASSDTSQGGETQYF.

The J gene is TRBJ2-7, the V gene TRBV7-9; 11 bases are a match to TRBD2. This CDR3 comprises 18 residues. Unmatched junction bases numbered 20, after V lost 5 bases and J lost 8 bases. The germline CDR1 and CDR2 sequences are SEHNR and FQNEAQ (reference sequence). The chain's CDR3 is CASSRPPGTSGTPLKQYF. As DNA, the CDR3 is TGTGCCAGCAGCCGCCCGCCGGGGACTAGCGGAACGCCTTTGAAGCAGTACTTC.

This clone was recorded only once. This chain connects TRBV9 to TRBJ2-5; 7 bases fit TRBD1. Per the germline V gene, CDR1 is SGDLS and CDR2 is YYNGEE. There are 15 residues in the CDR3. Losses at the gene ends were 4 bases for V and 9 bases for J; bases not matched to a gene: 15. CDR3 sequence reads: CASSSTGTAREAQYF. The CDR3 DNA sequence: TGTGCCAGCAGCTCTACCGGGACAGCAAGAGAAGCCCAGTACTTC.

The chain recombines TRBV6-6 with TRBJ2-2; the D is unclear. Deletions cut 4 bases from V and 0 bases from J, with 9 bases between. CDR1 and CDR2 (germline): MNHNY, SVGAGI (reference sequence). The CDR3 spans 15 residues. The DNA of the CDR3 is TGTGCCAGCAGTTCTCAGGACGCGAACACCGGGGAGCTGTTTTTT. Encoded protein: CASSSQDANTGELFF.

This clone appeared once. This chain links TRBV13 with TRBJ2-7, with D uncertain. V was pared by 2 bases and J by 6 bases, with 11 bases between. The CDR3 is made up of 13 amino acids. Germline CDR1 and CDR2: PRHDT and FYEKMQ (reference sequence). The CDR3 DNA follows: TGTGCCAGCAGCTTAACTGGCCGCGGCGAGCAGTACTTC. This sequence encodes CASSLTGRGEQYF.

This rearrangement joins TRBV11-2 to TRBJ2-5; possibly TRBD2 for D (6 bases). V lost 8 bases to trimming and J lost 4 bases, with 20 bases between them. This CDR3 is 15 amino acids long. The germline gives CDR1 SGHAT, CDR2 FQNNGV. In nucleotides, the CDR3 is TGTGCCAGCTCCCCCTGGGCCCTGGGACTAGAGACCCAGTACTTC. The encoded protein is CASSPWALGLETQYF.

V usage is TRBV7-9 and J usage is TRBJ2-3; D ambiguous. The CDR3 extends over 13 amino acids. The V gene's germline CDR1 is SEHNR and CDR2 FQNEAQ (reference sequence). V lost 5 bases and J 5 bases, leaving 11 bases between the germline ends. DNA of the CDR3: TGTGCCAGCAGCCCCCAGCCCGGAGATACGCAGTATTTT. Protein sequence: CASSPQPGDTQYF. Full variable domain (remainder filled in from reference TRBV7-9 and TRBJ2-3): DTGVSQNPRHKITKRGQNVTFRCDPISEHNRLYWYRQTLGQGPEFLTYFQNEAQLEKSRLLSDRFSAERPKGSFSTLEIQRTEQGDSAMYLCASSPQPGDTQYFGPGTRLTVL.

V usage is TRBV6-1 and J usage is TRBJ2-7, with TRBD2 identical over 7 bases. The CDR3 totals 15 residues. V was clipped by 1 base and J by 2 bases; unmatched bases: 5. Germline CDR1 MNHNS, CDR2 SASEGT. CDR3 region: CASSEGASGAYEQYF. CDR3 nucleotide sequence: TGTGCCAGCAGTGAAGGGGCTAGCGGAGCCTACGAGCAGTACTTC.

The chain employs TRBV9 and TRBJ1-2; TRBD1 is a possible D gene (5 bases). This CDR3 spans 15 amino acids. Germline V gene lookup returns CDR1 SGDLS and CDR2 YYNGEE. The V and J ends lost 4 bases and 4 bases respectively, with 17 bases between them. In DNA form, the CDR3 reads TGTGCCAGCAGCCCACTGGGGTTGGGGGGCTATGGCTACACCTTC. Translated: CASSPLGLGGYGYTF.

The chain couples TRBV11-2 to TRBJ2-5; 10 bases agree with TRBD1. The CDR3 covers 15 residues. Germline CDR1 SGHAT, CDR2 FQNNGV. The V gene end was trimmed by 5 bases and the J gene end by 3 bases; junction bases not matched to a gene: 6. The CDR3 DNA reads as TGTGCCAGCAGCGCGACCGGGACAGGGGAAGAGACCCAGTACTTC. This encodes CASSATGTGEETQYF.

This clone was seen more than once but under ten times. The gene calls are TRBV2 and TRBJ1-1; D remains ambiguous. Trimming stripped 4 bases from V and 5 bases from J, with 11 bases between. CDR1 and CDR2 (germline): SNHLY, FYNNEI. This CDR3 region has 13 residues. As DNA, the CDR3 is TGTGCCAGCAGTGGAGACCCGGGTACTGAAGCTTTCTTT. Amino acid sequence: CASSGDPGTEAFF.

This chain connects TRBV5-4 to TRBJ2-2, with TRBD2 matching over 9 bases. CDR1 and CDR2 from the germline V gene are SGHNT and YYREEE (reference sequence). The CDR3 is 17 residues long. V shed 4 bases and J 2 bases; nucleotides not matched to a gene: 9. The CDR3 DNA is TGTGCCAGCAGCCCCCGGGCGGGAGGGCCCAACACCGGGGAGCTGTTTTTT. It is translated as CASSPRAGGPNTGELFF.

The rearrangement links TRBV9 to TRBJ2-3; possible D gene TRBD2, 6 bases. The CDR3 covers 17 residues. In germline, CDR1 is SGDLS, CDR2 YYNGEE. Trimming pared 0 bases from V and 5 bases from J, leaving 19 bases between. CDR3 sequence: CASSVVPRRGGRDTQYF. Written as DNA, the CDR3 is TGTGCCAGCAGCGTAGTCCCAAGAAGGGGAGGTAGAGATACGCAGTATTTT.

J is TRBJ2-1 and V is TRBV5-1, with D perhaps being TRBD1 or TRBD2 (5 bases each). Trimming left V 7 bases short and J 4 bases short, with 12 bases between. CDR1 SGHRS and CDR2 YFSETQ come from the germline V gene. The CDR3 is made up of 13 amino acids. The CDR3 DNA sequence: TGCGCCAGCCTCGGGGACGGATACAATGAGCAGTTCTTC. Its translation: CASLGDGYNEQFF.

CDR3: CASSLGRDQETQYF. In DNA form, the CDR3 reads TGTGCCAGCAGCTTGGGTCGTGATCAAGAGACCCAGTACTTC. The J gene is TRBJ2-5, the V gene TRBV5-4, with D hard to call. V was clipped by 0 bases and J by 2 bases, with 8 bases between them. There are 14 residues in the CDR3. Germline lookup yields CDR1 SGHNT and CDR2 YYREEE (reference sequence).

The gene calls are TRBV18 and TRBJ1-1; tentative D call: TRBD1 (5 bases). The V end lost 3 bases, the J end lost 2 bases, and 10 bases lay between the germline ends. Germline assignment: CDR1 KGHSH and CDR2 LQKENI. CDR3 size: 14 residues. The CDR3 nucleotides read TGTGCCAGCTCACCGACAGATGGTAACACTGAAGCTTTCTTT. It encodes CASSPTDGNTEAFF.

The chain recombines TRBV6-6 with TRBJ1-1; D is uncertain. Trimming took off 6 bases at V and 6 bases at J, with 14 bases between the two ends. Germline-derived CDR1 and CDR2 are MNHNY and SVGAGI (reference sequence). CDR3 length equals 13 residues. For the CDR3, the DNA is TGTGCCAGCAGCTCGAGTCAGGTGGCTGAAGCTTTCTTT. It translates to CASSSSQVAEAFF.

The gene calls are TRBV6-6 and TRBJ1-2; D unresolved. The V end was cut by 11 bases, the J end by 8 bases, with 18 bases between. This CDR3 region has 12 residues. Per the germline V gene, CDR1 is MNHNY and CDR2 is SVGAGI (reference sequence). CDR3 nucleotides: TGTGCCGGAAATTCGGGGTTAGAGGGCTACACCTTC. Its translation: CAGNSGLEGYTF.